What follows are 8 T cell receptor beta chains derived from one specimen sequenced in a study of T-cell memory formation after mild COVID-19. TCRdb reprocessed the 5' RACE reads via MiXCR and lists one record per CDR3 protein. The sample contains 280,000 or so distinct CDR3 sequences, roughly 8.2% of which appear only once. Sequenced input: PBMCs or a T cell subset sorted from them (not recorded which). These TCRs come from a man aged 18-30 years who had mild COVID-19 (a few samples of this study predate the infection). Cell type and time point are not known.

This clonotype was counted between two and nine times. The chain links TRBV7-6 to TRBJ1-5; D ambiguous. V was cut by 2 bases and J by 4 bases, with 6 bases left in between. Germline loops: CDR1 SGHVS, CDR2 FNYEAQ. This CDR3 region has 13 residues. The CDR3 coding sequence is TGTGCCAGCAGCTTACAGCATAATCAGCCCCAGCATTTT. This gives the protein CASSLQHNQPQHF.

The CDR3 loop is CSANLDRRDDQPQHF. The DNA for the CDR3 is TGCAGTGCCAACTTGGACCGCAGGGATGATCAGCCCCAGCATTTT. The chain is built from TRBV20-1 and TRBJ1-5; tentative D call: TRBD1 (5 bases). Germline assignment: CDR1 DFQATT and CDR2 SNEGSKA (reference sequence). The germline V and J ends were trimmed by 6 bases and 5 bases, with 20 bases remaining between them. CDR3 length equals 15 residues.

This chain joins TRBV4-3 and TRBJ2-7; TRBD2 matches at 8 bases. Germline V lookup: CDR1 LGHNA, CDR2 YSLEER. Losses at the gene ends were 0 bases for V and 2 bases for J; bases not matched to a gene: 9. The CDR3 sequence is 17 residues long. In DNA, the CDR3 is TGCGCCAGCAGCCAAGATGGTCCTAGCGGGCGCACCTACGAGCAGTACTTC. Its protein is CASSQDGPSGRTYEQYF.

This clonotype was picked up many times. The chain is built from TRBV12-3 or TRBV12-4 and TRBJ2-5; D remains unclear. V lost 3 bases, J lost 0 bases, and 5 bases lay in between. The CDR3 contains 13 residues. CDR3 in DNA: TGTGCCAGCAGTTTCGGAAACCAAGAGACCCAGTACTTC. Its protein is CASSFGNQETQYF.

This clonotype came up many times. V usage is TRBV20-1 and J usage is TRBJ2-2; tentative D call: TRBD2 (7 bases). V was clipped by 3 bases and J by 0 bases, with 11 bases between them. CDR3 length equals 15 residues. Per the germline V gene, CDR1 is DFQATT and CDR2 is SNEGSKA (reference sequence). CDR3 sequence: CSASRGGPNTGELFF. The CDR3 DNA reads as TGCAGTGCTAGTAGGGGGGGACCGAACACCGGGGAGCTGTTTTTT.

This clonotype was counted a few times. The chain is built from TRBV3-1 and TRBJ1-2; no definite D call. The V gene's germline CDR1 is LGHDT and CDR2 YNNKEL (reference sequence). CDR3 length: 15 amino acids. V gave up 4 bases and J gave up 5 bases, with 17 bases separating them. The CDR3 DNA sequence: TGTGCCAGCAGCCCTAGACCGGGAGGGTTATATGGCTACACCTTC. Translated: CASSPRPGGLYGYTF.

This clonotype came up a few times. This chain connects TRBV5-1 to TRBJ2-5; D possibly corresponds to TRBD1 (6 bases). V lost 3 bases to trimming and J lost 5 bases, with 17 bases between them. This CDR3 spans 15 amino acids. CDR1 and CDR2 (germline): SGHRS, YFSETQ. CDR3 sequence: CASSYTGTSGETQYF. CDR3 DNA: TGCGCCAGCAGCTATACCGGGACATCGGGGGAGACCCAGTACTTC.

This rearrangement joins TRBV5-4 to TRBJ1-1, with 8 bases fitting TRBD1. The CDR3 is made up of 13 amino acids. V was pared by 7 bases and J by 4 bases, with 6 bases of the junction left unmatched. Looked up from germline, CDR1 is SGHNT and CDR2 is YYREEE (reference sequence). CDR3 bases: TGTGCCAGCGCCGGGACAGGCGGCACTGAAGCTTTCTTT. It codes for CASAGTGGTEAFF.